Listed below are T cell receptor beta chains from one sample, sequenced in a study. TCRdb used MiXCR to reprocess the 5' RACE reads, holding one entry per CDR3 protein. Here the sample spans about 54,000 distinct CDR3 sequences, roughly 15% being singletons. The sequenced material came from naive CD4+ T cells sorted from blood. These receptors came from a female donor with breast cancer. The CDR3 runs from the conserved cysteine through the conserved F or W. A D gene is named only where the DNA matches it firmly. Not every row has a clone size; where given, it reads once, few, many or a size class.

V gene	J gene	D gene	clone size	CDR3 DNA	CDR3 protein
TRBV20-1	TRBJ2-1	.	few	TGCAGTGCTAGAGATCGAGGGGCCGGGAATGAGCAGTTCTTC	CSARDRGAGNEQFF
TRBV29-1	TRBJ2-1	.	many	TGCAGCGTTGATGGGGGCGCCTACAATGAGCAGTTCTTC	CSVDGGAYNEQFF
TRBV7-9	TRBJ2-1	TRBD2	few	TGTGCCAGCAACCCGGGACTAGATGAGCAGTTCTTC	CASNPGLDEQFF
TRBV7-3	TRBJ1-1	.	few	TGTGCCAGCAGTTCTCAGGGCGGCTGGACCACTGAAGCTTTCTTT	CASSSQGGWTTEAFF
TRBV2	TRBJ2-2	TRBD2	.	TGTGCCAGCAGGTCCGGGACTATCGTCGGGGAGCTGTTTTTT	CASRSGTIVGELFF
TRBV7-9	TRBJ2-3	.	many	TGTGCCAGCAGCTCTACCCCTGTTGCGGATACGCAGTATTTT	CASSSTPVADTQYF
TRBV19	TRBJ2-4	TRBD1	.	TGTGCCAGTAGTACGGGACAGGGTGGCAAAAACATTCAGTACTTC	CASSTGQGGKNIQYF
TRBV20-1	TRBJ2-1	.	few	TGCAGTGCTGGAGTCCCTTTAGCTGAGCAGTTCTTC	CSAGVPLAEQFF
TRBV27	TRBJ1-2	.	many	TGTGCCAGCACCCCGAGGGGGGCTAACTATGGCTACACCTTC	CASTPRGANYGYTF
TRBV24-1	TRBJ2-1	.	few	TGTGCCACCAGTGATACACTCAGAAATGAGCAGTTCTTC	CATSDTLRNEQFF
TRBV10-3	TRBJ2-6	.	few	TGTGCCATCAGTTTCGCTTCGCAGGGCAGCTCTGGGGCCAACGTCCTGACTTTC	CAISFASQGSSGANVLTF
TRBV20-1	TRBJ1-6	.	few	TGCAGTGCCCCCGGTTCCCCACCCCTCCACTTT	CSAPGSPPLHF